Shown below are 27 T cell receptor beta chains from a single sample sequenced in a study of blood T cell repertoires in COVID-19. The assay was immunoSEQ multiplex PCR, and TCRdb's table has in-frame clones only and misses some. The sample lists about 280,000 clones; about nine tenths were seen once. Sequenced: peripheral blood. These receptor sequences come from a woman in her 30s with COVID-19, enrolled during active disease.

The rearrangement links TRBV5-1 to TRBJ2-7; D may be TRBD2 (6 bases). Between the trimmed V and J ends, which lost 0 bases and 3 bases, there was a span of 10 bases. CDR1 and CDR2 (germline): SGHRS, YFSETQ. The CDR3 runs to 14 residues. CDR3 nucleotide sequence: TGCGCCAGCAGCTTGGCCGGCGGGAACTACGAGCAGTACTTC. This codes for CASSLAGGNYEQYF.

The CDR3 DNA sequence: TGTGCCAGTAGTAGAACTACAGGGGCTGCCGGAAACACCATATATTTT. It translates to CASSRTTGAAGNTIYF. This chain connects TRBV19 to TRBJ1-3, with TRBD1 identical over 7 bases. The junction had 10 bases not matched to a gene; V was cut back by 4 bases and J by 4 bases. The germline gives CDR1 LNHDA, CDR2 SQIVND (reference sequence). There are 16 residues in the CDR3.

The chain combines TRBV9 with TRBJ2-2; D unresolved. CDR1 and CDR2 (germline): SGDLS, YYNGEE. The CDR3 runs 18 residues. Trimming removed 0 bases from V and 3 bases from J, with 18 bases in between. This chain's CDR3 is CASSVDENSLIYTGELFF. DNA for the CDR3: TGTGCCAGCAGCGTAGATGAAAACTCCCTGATTTACACCGGGGAGCTGTTTTTT.

This rearrangement joins TRBV19 to TRBJ2-3, with D perhaps TRBD1 (7 bases). Germline V CDR1 and CDR2: LNHDA, SQIVND (reference sequence). V gave up 7 bases and J gave up 11 bases, with 19 bases separating them. The CDR3 runs 13 residues. CDR3 loop: CASTRSGQRVQYF. The CDR3 nucleotides are TGTGCCAGTACCAGATCGGGACAGCGGGTGCAGTATTTT.

CDR3 region: CAWSVLAVAGYTF. In nucleotides, the CDR3 is TGTGCCTGGAGTGTACTGGCGGTGGCGGGCTACACCTTC. The chain links TRBV30 to TRBJ1-2; D is ambiguous. There are 13 residues in the CDR3. V shed 0 bases and J shed 8 bases, with 13 bases lying between them. In germline, CDR1 is GTSNPN, CDR2 SVGIG (reference sequence).

The chain employs TRBV25-1 and TRBJ2-7, with D perhaps TRBD1 (6 bases). This CDR3 comprises 15 residues. Trimming left V 1 base short and J 5 bases short, with 15 bases between. Looked up from germline, CDR1 is MGHDK and CDR2 is SYGVNS. CDR3 sequence reads: CASSESTRGRNEQYF. In DNA form, the CDR3 reads TGTGCCAGCAGTGAATCGACCAGGGGTCGGAACGAGCAGTACTTC.

This sequence joins TRBV4-3 and TRBJ1-3; D is undetermined. V lost 0 bases and J lost 3, with 12 bases in between. CDR1 and CDR2 (germline): LGHNA, YSLEER. The length of the CDR3 is 16 residues. CDR3 sequence reads: CASSQETGSGGNTIYF. In nucleotides, the CDR3 is TGCGCCAGCAGCCAAGAGACGGGGTCTGGTGGAAACACCATATATTTT.

The J gene is TRBJ2-5, the V gene TRBV6-1; 7 nucleotides align to TRBD2. The CDR3 totals 16 residues. Germline V gives CDR1 MNHNS, CDR2 SASEGT. V trimming: 2 bases; J trimming: 5 bases; junction bases outside the gene matches: 11. The CDR3 bases are TGTGCCAGCAGTGAAAGATGGGGGGGGTCGGCGGAGACCCAGTACTTC. It is translated as CASSERWGGSAETQYF.

The rearrangement links TRBV10-3 to TRBJ1-1, with no clear D. V lost 3 bases to trimming and J lost 1 base, with 6 bases between them. CDR3 length: 13 amino acids. Germline CDR1 ENHRY, CDR2 SYGVKD. The CDR3 protein is CAISDLQNTEAFF. CDR3 nucleotides: TGTGCCATCAGTGACTTACAGAACACTGAAGCTTTCTTT.

The rearrangement uses TRBV2 and TRBJ2-2; a weak D match, TRBD2 (7 bases). Per germline, CDR1 SNHLY and CDR2 FYNNEI. The CDR3 length is 14 residues. Trimming left V 10 bases short and J 3 bases short, with 15 bases between. This chain's CDR3 is CATRRGADTGELFF. The CDR3 DNA follows: TGTGCCACACGACGGGGGGCGGACACCGGGGAGCTGTTTTTT.

The chain recombines TRBV27 with TRBJ1-5; D gene ambiguous. Germline CDR1 and CDR2: MNHEY and SMNVEV (reference sequence). V lost 5 bases and J lost 4, with 12 bases in between. This CDR3 contains 14 residues. The CDR3, as DNA: TGTGCCAGCAGTCCAGGCGTCGGAAATCAGCCCCAGCATTTT. Translated, it gives CASSPGVGNQPQHF.

This rearrangement joins TRBV11-2 to TRBJ1-1; D is unresolved. Germline assignment: CDR1 SGHAT and CDR2 FQNNGV. V gave up 5 bases and J gave up 5 bases, with 12 bases separating them. CDR3 length equals 13 residues. The CDR3, as DNA: TGTGCCAGCAGCGCCCAGTGGAGTACTGAAGCTTTCTTT. This sequence encodes CASSAQWSTEAFF.

The V and J genes are TRBV11-2 and TRBJ2-7, with 8 bases aligning to TRBD1. Germline V gives CDR1 SGHAT, CDR2 FQNNGV. The trim removed 5 bases at V and 7 bases at J, leaving 10 bases unmatched. The CDR3 is made up of 14 amino acids. The CDR3 loop is CASSEGQGLGEQYF. In nucleotides, the CDR3 is TGTGCCAGCAGCGAAGGACAGGGACTGGGTGAGCAGTACTTC.

This chain connects TRBV6-5 to TRBJ2-5; weak D call: TRBD2 (6 bases). V was pared by 7 bases and J by 4 bases, with 19 bases between. Germline V CDR1 and CDR2: MNHEY, SVGAGI. The CDR3 runs to 15 residues. The CDR3 DNA reads TGTGCCAGCACCCGGGACTTTTGGGGGAGAGAGACCCAGTACTTC. Its protein product is CASTRDFWGRETQYF.

The chain's CDR3 is CAWSAEGRGTEAFF. The CDR3 region has the DNA TGTGCCTGGAGTGCCGAGGGAAGAGGGACTGAAGCTTTCTTT. The V and J genes are TRBV30 and TRBJ1-1; D gene unclear. This CDR3 has 14 amino acids. The V gene lost 1 base and the J gene lost 5 bases, with 14 bases spanning the gap. Germline V gene sequence: CDR1 GTSNPN, CDR2 SVGIG (reference sequence).

V is TRBV15 and J is TRBJ1-3; no clear D. Trimming left V 1 base short and J 0 bases short, with 4 bases between. Germline V gives CDR1 LNHNV, CDR2 YYDKDF (reference sequence). This CDR3 has 14 residues. The CDR3 loop is CATSRGHSGNTIYF. DNA of the CDR3: TGTGCCACCAGCAGAGGACACTCTGGAAACACCATATATTTT.

This sequence joins TRBV3-1 (or the pseudogene TRBV3-2) and TRBJ2-1, with D possibly matching TRBD2 (6 bases). V lost 5 bases and J lost 4, with 9 bases in between. This CDR3 is built from 13 residues. The germline V gene has CDR1 LGHDT and CDR2 YNNKEL (reference sequence). This CDR3 reads CASSWDFYNEQFF. For the CDR3, the DNA is TGTGCCAGCAGCTGGGACTTTTACAATGAGCAGTTCTTC.

As for this clone: Other nucleotide sequences in the sample specify the same CDR3. The rearrangement uses TRBV2 and TRBJ1-4; D is ambiguous. From germline, CDR1 is SNHLY and CDR2 FYNNEI. This CDR3 comprises 14 residues. V gave up 0 bases and J gave up 10 bases, with 12 bases separating them. The CDR3: CASSEADREGKLFF. The DNA for the CDR3 is TGTGCCAGCAGTGAAGCTGACCGGGAGGGAAAACTGTTTTTT.

V gene TRBV4-1 combines with J gene TRBJ1-1, with 7 bases matching TRBD1. Germline lookup yields CDR1 MGHRA and CDR2 YSYEKL. The CDR3 runs 15 residues. The V gene end was trimmed by 4 bases and the J gene end by 5 bases; junction bases not matched to a gene: 10. The CDR3 loop reads CASSLTRGKGTEAFF. CDR3 nucleotide sequence: TGCGCCAGCAGCCTCACCAGGGGGAAGGGGACTGAAGCTTTCTTT.

V gene TRBV4-1 combines with J gene TRBJ2-7; D possibly corresponds to TRBD2 (5 bases). Deletions cut 0 bases from V and 1 base from J, with 19 bases between. The CDR3 has 18 amino acids. Germline-derived CDR1 and CDR2 are MGHRA and YSYEKL. CDR3 loop: CASSQEPMTDRGSYEQYF. The CDR3 nucleotides read TGCGCCAGCAGCCAAGAACCGATGACGGATCGCGGGTCCTACGAGCAGTACTTC.

The rearrangement uses TRBV11-2 and TRBJ2-7; 7 bases align to TRBD2. The germline gives CDR1 SGHAT, CDR2 FQNNGV. The CDR3 totals 16 residues. The V segment lost 0 bases and the J segment 1 base; nucleotides outside the gene matches: 6. CDR3 DNA: TGTGCCAGCAGCTTAGATGCCTCGGGGGGATCCTACGAGCAGTACTTC. It codes for CASSLDASGGSYEQYF.

V gene TRBV4-1 combines with J gene TRBJ1-2; TRBD1 matches at 9 bases. V lost 0 bases to trimming and J lost 0 bases; unmatched junction nucleotides: 8. The CDR3 has 18 amino acids. Germline V gene lookup returns CDR1 MGHRA and CDR2 YSYEKL. The CDR3 sequence: CASSQDPNRGQANYGYTF. DNA for the CDR3: TGCGCCAGCAGCCAAGATCCAAACAGGGGGCAAGCTAACTATGGCTACACCTTC.

The chain carries TRBV9 and TRBJ1-1; no reliable D call. Per germline, CDR1 SGDLS and CDR2 YYNGEE. The germline V and J ends were trimmed by 0 bases and 4 bases, with 10 bases remaining between them. The CDR3 consists of 14 residues. In DNA, the CDR3 is TGTGCCAGCAGCGTAGGAGCCGAGGGCACTGAAGCTTTCTTT. The encoded protein is CASSVGAEGTEAFF.

This clone showed up just once. This rearrangement joins TRBV19 to TRBJ1-1; D gene uncertain. Trimming stripped 10 bases from V and 1 base from J, with 19 bases between. The CDR3 runs 15 residues. The germline V gene has CDR1 LNHDA and CDR2 SQIVND (reference sequence). For the CDR3, the DNA is TGTGCCATAAAATTATCATACACCTCGAACACTGAAGCTTTCTTT. This codes for CAIKLSYTSNTEAFF.

The V gene is TRBV27, the J gene TRBJ2-1, with D maybe TRBD2 (6 bases). The CDR3 is 16 residues long. Germline V gene data show CDR1 as MNHEY and CDR2 as SMNVEV (reference sequence). Trimming took 5 bases from V and 6 from J, leaving 20 bases between them. The CDR3, as DNA: TGTGCCAGCAGTGCCCGTAGCGGAGGTGGGGGCAATGAGCAGTTCTTC. Its protein product is CASSARSGGGGNEQFF.

The V call is TRBV27, the J call TRBJ1-2; a weak D match, TRBD1 (6 bases). The CDR3 consists of 13 residues. Trimming took 5 bases from V and 4 from J, leaving 11 bases between them. The germline V gene has CDR1 MNHEY and CDR2 SMNVEV (reference sequence). The CDR3 DNA reads TGTGCCAGCAGTACCACAGGGACCTATGGCTACACCTTC. Protein sequence: CASSTTGTYGYTF.

The table lists this clone with a count of one. V and J are TRBV19 and TRBJ2-7, with 12 nucleotides matching TRBD2. Trimming cost V 4 bases and J 4 bases; bases outside gene matches: 5. CDR1 is LNHDA, CDR2 SQIVND, per germline (reference sequence). The CDR3 is 15 residues long. This chain's CDR3 is CASSKPGTSGYEQYF. The CDR3 coding sequence is TGTGCCAGTAGTAAACCCGGGACTAGCGGGTACGAGCAGTACTTC.